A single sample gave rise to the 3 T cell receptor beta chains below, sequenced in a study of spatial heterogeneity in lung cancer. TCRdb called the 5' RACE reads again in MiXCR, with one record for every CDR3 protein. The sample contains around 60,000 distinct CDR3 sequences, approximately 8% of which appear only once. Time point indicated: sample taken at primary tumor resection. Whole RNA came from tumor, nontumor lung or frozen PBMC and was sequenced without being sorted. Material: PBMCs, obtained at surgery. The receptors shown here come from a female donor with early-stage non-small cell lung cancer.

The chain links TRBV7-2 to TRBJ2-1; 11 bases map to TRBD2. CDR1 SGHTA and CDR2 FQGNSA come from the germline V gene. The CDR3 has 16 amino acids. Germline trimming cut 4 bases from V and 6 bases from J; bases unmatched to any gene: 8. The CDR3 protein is CASSSPLAGGLNEQFF. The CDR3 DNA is TGTGCCAGCAGCTCCCCTCTAGCGGGGGGTCTCAATGAGCAGTTCTTC.

DNA for the CDR3: TGTGCCAGCCTGGCCTCGACTAGCGGGGGGGGTTACAATGAGCAGTTCTTC. Translated, it gives CASLASTSGGGYNEQFF. J is TRBJ2-1 and V is TRBV6-6; 14 bases fit TRBD2. The germline V gene encodes CDR1 MNHNY and CDR2 SVGAGI (reference sequence). This CDR3 is built from 17 residues. The ends lost 8 bases at V and 4 bases at J; junction bases unmatched: 10.

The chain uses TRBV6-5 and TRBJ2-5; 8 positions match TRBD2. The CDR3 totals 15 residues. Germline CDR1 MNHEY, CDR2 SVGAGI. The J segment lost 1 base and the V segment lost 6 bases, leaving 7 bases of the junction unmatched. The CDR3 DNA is TGTGCCAGCAGCTGGGGACTAGTGGGCCAAGAGACCCAGTACTTC. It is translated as CASSWGLVGQETQYF.